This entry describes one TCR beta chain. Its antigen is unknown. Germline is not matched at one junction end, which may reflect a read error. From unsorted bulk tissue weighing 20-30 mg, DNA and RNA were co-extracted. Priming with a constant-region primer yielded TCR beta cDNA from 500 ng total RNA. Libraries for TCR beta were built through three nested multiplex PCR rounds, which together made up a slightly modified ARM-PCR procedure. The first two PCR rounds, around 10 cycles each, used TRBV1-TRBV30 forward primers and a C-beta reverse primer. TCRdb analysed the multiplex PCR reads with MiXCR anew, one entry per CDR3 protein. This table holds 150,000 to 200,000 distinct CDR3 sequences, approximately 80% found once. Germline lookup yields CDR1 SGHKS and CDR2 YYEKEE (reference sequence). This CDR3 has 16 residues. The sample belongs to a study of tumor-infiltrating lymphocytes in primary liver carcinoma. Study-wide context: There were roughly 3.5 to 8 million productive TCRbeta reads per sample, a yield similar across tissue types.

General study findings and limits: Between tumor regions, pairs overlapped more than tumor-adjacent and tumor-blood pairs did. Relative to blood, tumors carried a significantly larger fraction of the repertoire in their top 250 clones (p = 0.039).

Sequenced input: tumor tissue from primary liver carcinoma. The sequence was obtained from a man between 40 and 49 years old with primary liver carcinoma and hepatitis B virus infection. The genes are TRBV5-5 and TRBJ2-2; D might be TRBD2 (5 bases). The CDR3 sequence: CASILAGERVGGELFF. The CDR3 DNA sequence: TGTGCGAGCATCCTGGCGGGCGAAAGAGTTGGTGGGGAGCTGTTTTTT.